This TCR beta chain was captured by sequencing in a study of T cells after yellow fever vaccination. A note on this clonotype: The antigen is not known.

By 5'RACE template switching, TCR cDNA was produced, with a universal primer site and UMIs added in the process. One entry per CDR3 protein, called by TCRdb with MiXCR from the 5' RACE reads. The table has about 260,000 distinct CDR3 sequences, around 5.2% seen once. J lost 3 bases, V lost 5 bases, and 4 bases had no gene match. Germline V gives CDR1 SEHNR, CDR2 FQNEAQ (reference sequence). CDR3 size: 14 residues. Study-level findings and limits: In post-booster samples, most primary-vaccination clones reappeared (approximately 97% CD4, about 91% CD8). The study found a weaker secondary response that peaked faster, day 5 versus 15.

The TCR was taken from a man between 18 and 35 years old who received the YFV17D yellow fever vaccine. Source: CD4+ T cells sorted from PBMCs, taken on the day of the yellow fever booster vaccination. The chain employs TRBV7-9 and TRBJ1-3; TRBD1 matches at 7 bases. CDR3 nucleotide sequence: TGTGCCAGCAGCCCAACAGGGGATGGAAACACCATATATTTT. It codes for CASSPTGDGNTIYF.